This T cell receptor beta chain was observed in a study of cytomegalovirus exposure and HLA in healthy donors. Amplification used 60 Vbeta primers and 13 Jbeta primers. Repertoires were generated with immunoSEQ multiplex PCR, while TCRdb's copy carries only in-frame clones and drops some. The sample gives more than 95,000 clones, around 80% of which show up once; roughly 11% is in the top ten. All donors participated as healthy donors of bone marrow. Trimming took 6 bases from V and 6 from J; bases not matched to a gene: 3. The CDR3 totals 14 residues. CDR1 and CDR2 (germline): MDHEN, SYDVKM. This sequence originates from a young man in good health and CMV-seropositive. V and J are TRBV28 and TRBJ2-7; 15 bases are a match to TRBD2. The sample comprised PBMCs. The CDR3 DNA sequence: TGTGCCAGCAGGCCGGGACTAGCGGGAGGCGAGCAGTACTTC. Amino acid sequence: CASRPGLAGGEQYF.